Presented here are 16 T cell receptor beta chains from one specimen sequenced in a study of identical twins. TCRdb used MiXCR to reprocess the 5' RACE reads, holding one entry per CDR3 protein. The sample holds about 470,000 distinct CDR3 sequences, 20% to 30% seen once. This sample also belongs to another study, concerning T cells expressing NK-cell markers.

The sequenced sample consisted of CD4+ T cells sorted from blood. All receptors derive from a woman between 18 and 30 years old in good health.

The gene calls are TRBV4-3 and TRBJ1-5; D is unclear. The V and J ends lost 5 bases and 6 bases respectively, with 17 bases between them. Germline assignment: CDR1 LGHNA and CDR2 YSLEER. The CDR3 spans 15 residues. CDR3 DNA: TGCGCCAGCAGCATAAGTGTGGTGGGAGGTCAGCCCCAGCATTTT. Translated: CASSISVVGGQPQHF.

The V gene is TRBV7-2, the J gene TRBJ2-1; D is undetermined. The germline V and J ends were trimmed by 1 base and 2 bases, with 9 bases remaining between them. Germline loops: CDR1 SGHTA, CDR2 FQGNSA. The CDR3 consists of 15 residues. The CDR3 is CASSLGPLTYNEQFF. The CDR3 bases are TGTGCCAGCAGCTTAGGTCCGTTAACCTACAATGAGCAGTTCTTC.

The V and J genes are TRBV30 and TRBJ1-3; D is unclear. The CDR3 contains 12 residues. Germline lookup yields CDR1 GTSNPN and CDR2 SVGIG (reference sequence). V was clipped by 5 bases and J by 0 bases, with 5 bases between them. CDR3 nucleotide sequence: TGTGCCTGGGAACACTCTGGAAACACCATATATTTT. This codes for CAWEHSGNTIYF.

This clonotype showed up just once. The rearrangement links TRBV20-1 to TRBJ2-7, with no clear D. Looked up from germline, CDR1 is DFQATT and CDR2 is SNEGSKA (reference sequence). Trimming pared 7 bases from V and 0 bases from J, leaving 16 bases between. The CDR3 covers 14 residues. CDR3 in amino acids: CSGQYGQGSYEQYF. CDR3 DNA sequence: TGCAGTGGCCAGTACGGGCAAGGCTCCTACGAGCAGTACTTC.

V gene TRBV6-2 or TRBV6-3 combines with J gene TRBJ2-1; no clear D gene. The CDR3 has 13 residues. V dropped 7 bases and J dropped 6 bases, with 13 bases sitting between them. Looked up from germline, CDR1 is MNHEY and CDR2 is SVGEGT. The CDR3 spells CASTPREPNEQFF. CDR3 DNA: TGTGCCAGCACTCCCCGAGAACCCAATGAGCAGTTCTTC.

V is TRBV12-3 or TRBV12-4 and J is TRBJ2-1; either TRBD1 or TRBD2 may supply D (5 bases each). V lost 3 bases and J lost 3, with 12 bases in between. The CDR3 is 15 amino acids. CDR3 sequence (DNA): TGTGCCAGCAGTTTTGGGGACCAGTACTACAATGAGCAGTTCTTC. It is translated as CASSFGDQYYNEQFF.

V gene TRBV9 combines with J gene TRBJ1-2, with D possibly TRBD1 on 5 matching bases. CDR3 length: 13 residues. With 3 bases removed from V and 7 bases from J, the gap between germline ends came to 13 bases. Germline lookup yields CDR1 SGDLS and CDR2 YYNGEE. The chain's CDR3 is CASSDRRRGGYTF. As DNA, the CDR3 is TGTGCCAGCAGCGATCGGCGTAGGGGTGGCTACACCTTC.

The chain is built from TRBV7-9 and TRBJ2-5, with 8 bases matching TRBD1. Per germline, CDR1 SEHNR and CDR2 FQNEAQ (reference sequence). The J segment lost 2 bases and the V segment lost 1 base, leaving 6 bases of the junction unmatched. The CDR3 has 16 amino acids. The CDR3 reads CASSLVSGTGQETQYF. Here the CDR3 DNA reads TGTGCCAGCAGCTTAGTTTCTGGGACAGGACAAGAGACCCAGTACTTC.

The sample holds a few counts of this clonotype. The chain links TRBV3-1 to TRBJ2-3; D remains ambiguous. Germline CDR1 LGHDT, CDR2 YNNKEL (reference sequence). The CDR3 runs 15 residues. Trimming removed 1 base at V and 2 bases at J, with 10 bases between. CDR3 in amino acids: CASSQGLDITDTQYF. The CDR3 DNA sequence: TGTGCCAGCAGCCAAGGCCTCGACATCACAGATACGCAGTATTTT.

This clonotype was counted only a few times. The V call is TRBV29-1, the J call TRBJ2-4, with TRBD1 identical over 12 bases. Germline CDR1 reads SQVTM; CDR2 reads ANQGSEA. This CDR3 comprises 16 residues. V lost 6 bases and J lost 0; bases outside the gene matches: 6. Written as DNA, the CDR3 is TGCAGCGTCCGAGGGACAGGGGGCATAGCCAAAAACATTCAGTACTTC. It encodes CSVRGTGGIAKNIQYF.

This clonotype was recorded at least ten times. The rearrangement joins TRBV12-3 or TRBV12-4 to TRBJ1-5; TRBD1 is a possible D gene (6 bases). The CDR3 covers 15 residues. V lost 6 bases and J 6 bases, leaving 18 bases between the germline ends. The CDR3 region is CASSPSGAMVQPQHF. The CDR3 coding sequence is TGTGCCAGCAGCCCCTCGGGGGCGATGGTTCAGCCCCAGCATTTT.

This clonotype was seen a handful of times. The chain combines TRBV5-1 with TRBJ2-3, with 11 bases lining up with TRBD2. The length of the CDR3 is 17 residues. Losses at the gene ends were 3 bases for V and 1 base for J; bases not matched to a gene: 7. In germline, CDR1 is SGHRS, CDR2 YFSETQ. As DNA, the CDR3 is TGCGCCAGCAGCTGGCCCCCGGGACTAGCGGGCACAGATACGCAGTATTTT. Translated, it gives CASSWPPGLAGTDTQYF. Combining the CDR3 with reference TRBV5-1 and TRBJ2-3 gives the whole variable domain KAGVTQTPRYLIKTRGQQVTLSCSPISGHRSVSWYQQTPGQGLQFLFEYFSETQRNKGNFPGRFSGRQFSNSRSEMNVSTLELGDSALYLCASSWPPGLAGTDTQYFGPGTRLTVL.

This clonotype was counted between two and nine times. This sequence joins TRBV6-2 or TRBV6-3 and TRBJ2-1; D might be TRBD1 (6 bases). V lost 6 bases and J lost 8, with 17 bases in between. Germline assignment: CDR1 MNHEY and CDR2 SVGEGT. This CDR3 contains 14 residues. CDR3 amino acids: CASRWRQAFDEQFF. As DNA, the CDR3 is TGTGCCAGCAGATGGAGACAGGCTTTCGATGAGCAGTTCTTC.

This clonotype was counted a few times. The CDR3 region is CASSWGRGNEKLFF. In DNA, the CDR3 is TGTGCCAGCAGCTGGGGTAGGGGGAATGAAAAACTGTTTTTT. The rearrangement joins TRBV7-9 to TRBJ1-4; D perhaps matches TRBD1 (6 bases). V dropped 4 bases and J dropped 5 bases, with 11 bases sitting between them. The CDR3 extends over 14 amino acids. From germline, CDR1 is SEHNR and CDR2 FQNEAQ (reference sequence).

The rearrangement uses TRBV7-9 and TRBJ1-3; no reliable D call. The CDR3 loop spans 12 amino acids. Germline V lookup: CDR1 SEHNR, CDR2 FQNEAQ (reference sequence). Trimming left V 5 bases short and J 8 bases short, with 10 bases between. CDR3 DNA sequence: TGTGCCAGCAGCCTGGTCTCGTACACCATATATTTT. It encodes CASSLVSYTIYF.

The chain links TRBV29-1 to TRBJ2-7; 9 nucleotides match TRBD2. CDR3 length: 13 residues. Germline V CDR1 and CDR2: SQVTM, ANQGSEA. V lost 1 base, J lost 4 bases, and 2 bases stayed unmatched. Here the CDR3 reads CSVEGLADYEQYF. CDR3 in DNA: TGCAGCGTTGAAGGACTAGCGGATTACGAGCAGTACTTC.